The 17 T cell receptor beta chains in this list originate from one sample, sequenced in a study of T cell repertoires and HLA-DP antigens. These receptors lack a known antigen. Profiled with immunoSEQ multiplex PCR; TCRdb holds only in-frame clones, not every one. The sample records approximately 100,000 clones, around nine tenths being singletons. The material sequenced was CD4+ T cells from PBMCs. These TCRs come from a man aged 50 or older in good health and CMV-seronegative.

This clone was seen only a few times. The chain combines TRBV5-1 with TRBJ1-5; the D gene is possibly TRBD1 (5 bases). The CDR3 totals 15 residues. V was cut by 0 bases and J by 1 base, with 8 bases left in between. Germline V CDR1 and CDR2: SGHRS, YFSETQ. Written as DNA, the CDR3 is TGCGCCAGCAGCTTGGAGACAGTGAGCAATCAGCCCCAGCATTTT. Encoded protein: CASSLETVSNQPQHF.

The CDR3 bases are TGTGCCAGCTCACCTTCAGGGGTCGCTGGAAACACCATATATTTT. As protein: CASSPSGVAGNTIYF. This chain links TRBV18 with TRBJ1-3, with a possible D match to TRBD1 (6 bases). Trimming left V 3 bases short and J 2 bases short, with 11 bases between. The CDR3 is made up of 15 amino acids. Per the germline V gene, CDR1 is KGHSH and CDR2 is LQKENI.

This sequence joins TRBV4-3 and TRBJ1-1; D gene unclear. Trimming left V 0 bases short and J 4 bases short, with 12 bases between. The CDR3 length is 15 residues. Germline CDR1 LGHNA, CDR2 YSLEER. The CDR3 spells CASSQDMGRRTEAFF. CDR3 nucleotide sequence: TGCGCCAGCAGCCAAGATATGGGGAGACGCACTGAAGCTTTCTTT.

This clone appeared a few times. The chain combines TRBV5-1 with TRBJ2-7, with a weak D call TRBD2 (6 bases). CDR1 SGHRS and CDR2 YFSETQ come from the germline V gene. The CDR3 loop spans 15 amino acids. The V and J ends lost 5 bases and 7 bases respectively, with 22 bases between them. In DNA form, the CDR3 reads TGCGCCAGCAGTTACCTCGGGACTCCGGCGGGGGAGCAGTACTTC. The encoded protein is CASSYLGTPAGEQYF.

A single count supports this clone. The chain carries TRBV6-1 and TRBJ2-7; D gene unclear. V lost 5 bases, J lost 3 bases, and 11 bases lay in between. This CDR3 spans 13 amino acids. Per the germline V gene, CDR1 is MNHNS and CDR2 is SASEGT. This CDR3 reads CASSLQIHYEQYF. The CDR3 nucleotides read TGTGCCAGCAGTTTACAGATTCACTACGAGCAGTACTTC.

This chain joins TRBV5-4 and TRBJ2-2, with unresolved D. V gave up 6 bases and J gave up 0 bases, with 12 bases separating them. Germline loops: CDR1 SGHNT, CDR2 YYREEE (reference sequence). CDR3 length equals 15 residues. CDR3 in amino acids: CASKRELSNTGELFF. DNA of the CDR3: TGTGCCAGCAAACGAGAATTGTCGAACACCGGGGAGCTGTTTTTT.

The J gene is TRBJ2-7, the V gene TRBV7-8; 11 nucleotides agree with TRBD2. The CDR3 sequence is 16 residues long. Germline CDR1 SGHVS, CDR2 FQNEAQ. Trimming cost V 5 bases and J 11 bases; bases outside gene matches: 17. In DNA form, the CDR3 reads TGTGCCAGCAGCATAAGCCCGACGACTAGCGGGATGGGGGAGTACTTC. The encoded protein is CASSISPTTSGMGEYF.

J is TRBJ2-2 and V is TRBV19, with 8 bases that match TRBD1. The CDR3 is made up of 17 amino acids. The germline gives CDR1 LNHDA, CDR2 SQIVND (reference sequence). Trimming took 5 bases from V and 6 from J; bases not matched to a gene: 14. The CDR3 DNA sequence: TGTGCCAGTAGTCCGCGGACAGGGCAACGGGGTTCCGGGGAGCTGTTTTTT. This translates into CASSPRTGQRGSGELFF.

A single count supports this clone. Other DNA sequences in this specimen translate into the identical CDR3. The gene calls are TRBV5-1 and TRBJ2-3; perhaps D is TRBD1 or TRBD2 (5 bases each). The length of the CDR3 is 15 residues. V lost 4 bases to trimming and J lost 2 bases, with 14 bases between them. Germline CDR1 is SGHRS and CDR2 is YFSETQ. In nucleotides, the CDR3 is TGCGCCAGCAGCCCGCGAGGGGCCGCCACAGATACGCAGTATTTT. Translation: CASSPRGAATDTQYF.

The chain couples TRBV19 to TRBJ2-7; TRBD1 aligns across 9 bases. Germline V gives CDR1 LNHDA, CDR2 SQIVND (reference sequence). Trimming took 5 bases from V and 4 from J; bases not matched to a gene: 9. CDR3 length: 15 amino acids. The CDR3 reads CASSLQGARSYEQYF. The CDR3 DNA follows: TGTGCCAGTAGTCTACAGGGGGCCAGGTCGTACGAGCAGTACTTC.

The CDR3 region is CASSPHSGGGAGDTQYF. In DNA form, the CDR3 reads TGTGCCAGCAGCCCCCACTCCGGCGGGGGGGCCGGAGATACGCAGTATTTT. The chain joins TRBV5-4 to TRBJ2-3; the match to TRBD2 covers 9 bases. CDR1 SGHNT and CDR2 YYREEE come from the germline V gene (reference sequence). The junction had 14 bases not matched to a gene; V was cut back by 4 bases and J by 5 bases. The CDR3 length is 17 residues.

V gene TRBV4-2 combines with J gene TRBJ2-7; D tentatively fits TRBD1 or TRBD2 (5 bases each). Germline-derived CDR1 and CDR2 are LGHNA and YNFKEQ. This CDR3 has 14 residues. V was clipped by 1 base and J by 1 base, with 8 bases between them. CDR3 nucleotides: TGTGCCAGCAGCCAAGGGGGGAGTTCCTACGAGCAGTACTTC. Translating it yields CASSQGGSSYEQYF.

The chain combines TRBV28 with TRBJ1-2; possibly TRBD1 for D (6 bases). V shed 4 bases and J shed 3 bases, with 6 bases lying between them. The germline V gene has CDR1 MDHEN and CDR2 SYDVKM. The CDR3 runs 12 residues. As DNA, the CDR3 is TGTGCCAGCAGTTGGACAGACTATGGCTACACCTTC. It yields the protein CASSWTDYGYTF.

The genes are TRBV28 and TRBJ2-3, with 9 positions matching TRBD2. The CDR3 runs to 15 residues. V shed 6 bases and J 0 bases; nucleotides not matched to a gene: 4. Germline-derived CDR1 and CDR2 are MDHEN and SYDVKM. CDR3 sequence reads: CASRPSGTSTDTQYF. The CDR3 DNA is TGTGCCAGCAGACCTAGCGGGACGAGCACAGATACGCAGTATTTT. The full variable domain, with the rest looked up from reference TRBV28 and TRBJ2-3, is DVKVTQSSRYLVKRTGEKVFLECVQDMDHENMFWYRQDPGLGLRLIYFSYDVKMKEKGDIPEGYSVSREKKERFSLILESASTNQTSMYLCASRPSGTSTDTQYFGPGTRLTVL.

V usage is TRBV12-5 and J usage is TRBJ2-7; D unresolved. V was pared by 2 bases and J by 8 bases, with 10 bases between. Germline V gene lookup returns CDR1 LGHNT and CDR2 FRNRAP. The CDR3 runs to 12 residues. CDR3 in DNA: TGTGCTAGTGGTTTGCCTCCGAGGCAGCAGTACTTC. Protein sequence: CASGLPPRQQYF.

V and J are TRBV4-1 and TRBJ1-4; TRBD1 might be the D (5 bases). The CDR3 has 14 residues. Germline CDR1 and CDR2: MGHRA and YSYEKL. Trimming removed 5 bases at V and 8 bases at J, with 15 bases between. The CDR3 DNA follows: TGCGCCAGCAGCTCCCTGGGGGTTGGGGAAAAACTGTTTTTT. This codes for CASSSLGVGEKLFF.

This clone came up a few times. This chain connects TRBV29-1 to TRBJ2-5, with TRBD1 matching 7 bases. Unmatched junction bases numbered 8, after V lost 6 bases and J lost 4 bases. This CDR3 contains 13 residues. Germline CDR1 is SQVTM and CDR2 is ANQGSEA. CDR3 region: CSVNRGAGETQYF. The DNA for the CDR3 is TGCAGCGTCAACAGGGGCGCGGGAGAGACCCAGTACTTC.